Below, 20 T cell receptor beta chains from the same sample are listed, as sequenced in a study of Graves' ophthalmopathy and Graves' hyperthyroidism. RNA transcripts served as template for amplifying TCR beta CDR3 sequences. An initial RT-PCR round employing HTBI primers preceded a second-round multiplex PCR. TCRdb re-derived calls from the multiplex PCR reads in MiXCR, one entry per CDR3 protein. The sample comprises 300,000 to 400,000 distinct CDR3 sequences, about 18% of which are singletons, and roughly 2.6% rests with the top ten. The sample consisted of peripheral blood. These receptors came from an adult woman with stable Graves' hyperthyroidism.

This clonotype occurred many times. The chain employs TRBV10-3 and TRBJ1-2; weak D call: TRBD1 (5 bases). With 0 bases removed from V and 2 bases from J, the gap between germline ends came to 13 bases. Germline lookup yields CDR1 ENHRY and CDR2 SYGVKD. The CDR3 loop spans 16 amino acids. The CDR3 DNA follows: TGTGCCATCAGTGAGTCGATAGGGGCGGACAACTATGGCTACACCTTC. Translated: CAISESIGADNYGYTF.

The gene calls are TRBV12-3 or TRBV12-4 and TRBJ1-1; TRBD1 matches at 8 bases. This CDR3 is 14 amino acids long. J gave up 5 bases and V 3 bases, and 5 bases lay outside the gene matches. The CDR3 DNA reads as TGTGCCAGCAGTTTCGGACAGGGCTGGACTGAAGCTTTCTTT. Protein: CASSFGQGWTEAFF.

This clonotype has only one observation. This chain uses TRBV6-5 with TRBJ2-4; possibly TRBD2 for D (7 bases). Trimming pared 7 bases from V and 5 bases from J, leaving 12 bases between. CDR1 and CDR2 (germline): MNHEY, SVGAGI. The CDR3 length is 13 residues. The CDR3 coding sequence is TGTGCCAGCAAACTAGGGGGGGAAAACATTCAGTACTTC. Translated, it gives CASKLGGENIQYF.

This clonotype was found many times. The CDR3 bases are TGTGCCAGCAGCTTCTTGACTAGCGGGCCCTCCTACGAGCAGTACTTC. The encoded protein is CASSFLTSGPSYEQYF. This chain connects TRBV11-2 to TRBJ2-7; TRBD2 agrees at 10 bases. V trimming: 3 bases; J trimming: 0 bases; junction bases outside the gene matches: 5. The CDR3 totals 16 residues. Germline CDR1 is SGHAT and CDR2 is FQNNGV.

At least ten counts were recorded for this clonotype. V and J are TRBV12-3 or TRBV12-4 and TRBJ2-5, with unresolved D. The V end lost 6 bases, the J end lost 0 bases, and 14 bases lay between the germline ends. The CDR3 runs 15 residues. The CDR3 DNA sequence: TGTGCCAGCAGCCTACAGCTTTTCAACCAAGAGACCCAGTACTTC. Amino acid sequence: CASSLQLFNQETQYF.

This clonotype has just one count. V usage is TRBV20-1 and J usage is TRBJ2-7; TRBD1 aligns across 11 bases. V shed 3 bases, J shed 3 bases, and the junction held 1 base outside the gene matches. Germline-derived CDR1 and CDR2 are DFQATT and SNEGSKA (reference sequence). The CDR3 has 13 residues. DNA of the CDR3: TGCAGTGCTAGGGACAGGGGGCGCTACGAGCAGTACTTC. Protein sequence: CSARDRGRYEQYF.

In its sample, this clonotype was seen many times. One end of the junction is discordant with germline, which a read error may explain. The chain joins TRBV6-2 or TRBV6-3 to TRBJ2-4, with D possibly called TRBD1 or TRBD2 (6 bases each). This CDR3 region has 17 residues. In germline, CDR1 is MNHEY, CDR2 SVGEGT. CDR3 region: CASSYVLASENRDIKYF. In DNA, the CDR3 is TGTGCCAGCAGTTACGTGTTGGCTAGCGAGAACAGGGACATTAAGTACTTC.

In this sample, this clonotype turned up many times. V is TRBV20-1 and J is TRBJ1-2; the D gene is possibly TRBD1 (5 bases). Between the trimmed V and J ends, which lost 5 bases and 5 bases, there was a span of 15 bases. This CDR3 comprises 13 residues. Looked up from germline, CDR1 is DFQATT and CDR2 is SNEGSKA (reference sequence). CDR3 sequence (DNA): TGCAGTGCTCGCTCTGGGACGGATTATGGCTACACCTTC. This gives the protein CSARSGTDYGYTF.

As DNA, the CDR3 is TGCAGTGCTCGGAGCATGAACACTGAAGCTTTCTTT. Amino acids: CSARSMNTEAFF. This rearrangement joins TRBV20-1 to TRBJ1-1; D not resolved. The germline V gene encodes CDR1 DFQATT and CDR2 SNEGSKA (reference sequence). The CDR3 has 12 residues. Trimming shortened V by 5 bases and J by 0 bases, and 7 bases separated the two germline ends.

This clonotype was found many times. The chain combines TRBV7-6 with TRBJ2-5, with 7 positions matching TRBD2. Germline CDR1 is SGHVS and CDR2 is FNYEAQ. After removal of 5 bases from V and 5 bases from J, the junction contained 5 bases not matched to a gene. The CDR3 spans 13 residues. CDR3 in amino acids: CASSPSGEETQYF. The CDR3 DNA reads TGTGCCAGCAGCCCCAGCGGGGAGGAGACCCAGTACTTC.

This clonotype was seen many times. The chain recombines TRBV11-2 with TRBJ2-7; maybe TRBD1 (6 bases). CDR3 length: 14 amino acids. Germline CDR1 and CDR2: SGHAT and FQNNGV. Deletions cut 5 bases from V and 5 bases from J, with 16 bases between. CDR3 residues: CASSLAYRVDEQYF. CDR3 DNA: TGTGCCAGCAGCCTTGCCTACAGGGTAGACGAGCAGTACTTC. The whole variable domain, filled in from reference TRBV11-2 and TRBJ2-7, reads EAGVAQSPRYKIIEKRQSVAFWCNPISGHATLYWYQQILGQGPKLLIQFQNNGVVDDSQLPKDRFSAERLKGVDSTLKIQPAKLEDSAVYLCASSLAYRVDEQYFGPGTRLTVT.

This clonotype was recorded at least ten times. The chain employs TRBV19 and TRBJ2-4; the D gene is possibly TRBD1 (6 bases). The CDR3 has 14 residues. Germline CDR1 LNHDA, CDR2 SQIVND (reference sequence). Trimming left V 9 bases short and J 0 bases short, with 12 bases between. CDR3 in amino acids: CASRQDPAKNIQYF. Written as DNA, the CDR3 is TGTGCCAGCCGACAGGACCCAGCCAAAAACATTCAGTACTTC. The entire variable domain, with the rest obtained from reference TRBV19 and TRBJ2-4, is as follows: DGGITQSPKYLFRKEGQNVTLSCEQNLNHDAMYWYRQDPGQGLRLIYYSQIVNDFQKGDIAEGYSVSREKKESFPLTVTSAQKNPTAFYLCASRQDPAKNIQYFGAGTRLSVL.

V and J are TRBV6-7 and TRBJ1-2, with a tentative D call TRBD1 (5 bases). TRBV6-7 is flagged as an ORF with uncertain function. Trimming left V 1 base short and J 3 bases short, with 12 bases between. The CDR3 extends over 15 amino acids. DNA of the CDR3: TGTGCCAGCAGTTACTATAAGGGGCATCACTATGGCTACACCTTC. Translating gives CASSYYKGHHYGYTF.

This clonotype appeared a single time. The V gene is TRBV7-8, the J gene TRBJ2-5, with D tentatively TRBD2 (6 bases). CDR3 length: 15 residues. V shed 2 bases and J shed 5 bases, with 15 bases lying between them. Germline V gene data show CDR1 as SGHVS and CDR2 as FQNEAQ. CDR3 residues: CASSLPGLPRETQYF. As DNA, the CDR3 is TGTGCCAGCAGCTTACCAGGACTACCCAGGGAGACCCAGTACTTC.

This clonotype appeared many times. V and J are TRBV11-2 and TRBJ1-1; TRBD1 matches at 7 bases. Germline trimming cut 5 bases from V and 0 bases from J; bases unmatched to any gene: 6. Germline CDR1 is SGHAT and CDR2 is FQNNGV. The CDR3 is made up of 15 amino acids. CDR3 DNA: TGTGCCAGCAGCCTACAGGGGACAGTGAACACTGAAGCTTTCTTT. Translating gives CASSLQGTVNTEAFF.

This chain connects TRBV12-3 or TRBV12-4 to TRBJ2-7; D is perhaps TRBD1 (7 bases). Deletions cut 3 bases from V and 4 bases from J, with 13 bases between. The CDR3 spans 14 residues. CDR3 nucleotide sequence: TGTGCCAGCAGTTTGGGCAGGGGGGTGTACGAGCAGTACTTC. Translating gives CASSLGRGVYEQYF.

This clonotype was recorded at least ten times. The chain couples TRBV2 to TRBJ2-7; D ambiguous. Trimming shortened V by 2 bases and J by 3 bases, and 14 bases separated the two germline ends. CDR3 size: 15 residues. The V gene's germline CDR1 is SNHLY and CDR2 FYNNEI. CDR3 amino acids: CASSEILPVRYEQYF. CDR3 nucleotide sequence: TGTGCCAGCAGTGAAATCCTGCCAGTCCGCTACGAGCAGTACTTC.

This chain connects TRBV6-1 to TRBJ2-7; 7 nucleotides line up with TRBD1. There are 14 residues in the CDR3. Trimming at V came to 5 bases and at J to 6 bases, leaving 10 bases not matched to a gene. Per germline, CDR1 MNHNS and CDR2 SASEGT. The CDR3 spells CASSPGQFTSEQYF. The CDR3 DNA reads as TGTGCCAGCAGTCCGGGACAGTTTACATCCGAGCAGTACTTC.

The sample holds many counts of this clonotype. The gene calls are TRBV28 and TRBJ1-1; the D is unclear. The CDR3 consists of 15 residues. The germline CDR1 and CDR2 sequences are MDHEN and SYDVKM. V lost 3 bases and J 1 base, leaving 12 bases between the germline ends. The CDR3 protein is CASSLIEGGNTEAFF. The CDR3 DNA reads TGTGCCAGCAGTTTGATAGAGGGAGGGAACACTGAAGCTTTCTTT.

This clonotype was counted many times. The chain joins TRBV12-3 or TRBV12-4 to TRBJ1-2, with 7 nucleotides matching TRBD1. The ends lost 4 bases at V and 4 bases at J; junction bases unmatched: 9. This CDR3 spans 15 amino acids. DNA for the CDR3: TGTGCCAGCAGTTCAACAGGGGCCTGGGCCTATGGCTACACCTTC. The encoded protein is CASSSTGAWAYGYTF.